This note documents a single T cell receptor (beta chain) sequence. Its antigen is unknown. The data are from a study of T-cell reconstitution after alpha-beta-depleted transplantation in children. Study-level findings and limits: Newly made T cells mostly supplied T-cell counts and diversity one year after transplant. Expanded graft clones, several hundred of them, were reportedly the source of alpha-beta T cells about two months after transplant. Surviving thymic progenitors and recipient T cells were the source of high TCRbeta diversity at day 60 in some patients.

Researchers prepared the TCRbeta library using unique molecular identifiers, the study reports. From the PCR reads, TCRdb called clonotypes with MiXCR, one entry per CDR3 protein. The table shows around 300,000 distinct CDR3 sequences, with around 7.1% occurring only once. The material sequenced was peripheral blood, taken 360 days after TCRalphabeta/CD19-depleted stem cell transplant. The source of this sequence is a female patient aged 2 to 10 who had a stem cell transplant for Fanconi anemia, so the T cells may come from the graft donor.

The CDR3 is CASGHYRGGKNIQYF. CDR3 nucleotide sequence: TGTGCCAGCGGCCACTACAGGGGTGGCAAAAACATTCAGTACTTC. V is TRBV7-8 and J is TRBJ2-4, with 7 nucleotides matching TRBD1. Germline loops: CDR1 SGHVS, CDR2 FQNEAQ. The CDR3 length is 15 residues. V shed 8 bases and J 3 bases; nucleotides not matched to a gene: 10.